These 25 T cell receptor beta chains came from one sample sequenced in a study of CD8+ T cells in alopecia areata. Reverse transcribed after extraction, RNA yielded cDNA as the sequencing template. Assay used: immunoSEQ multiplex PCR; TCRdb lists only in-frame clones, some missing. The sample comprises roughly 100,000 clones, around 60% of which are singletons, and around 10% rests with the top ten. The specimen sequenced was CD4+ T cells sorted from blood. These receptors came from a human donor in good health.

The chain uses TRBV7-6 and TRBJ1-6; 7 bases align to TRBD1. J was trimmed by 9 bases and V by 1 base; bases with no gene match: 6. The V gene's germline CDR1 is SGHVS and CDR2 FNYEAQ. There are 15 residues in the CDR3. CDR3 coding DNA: TGTGCCAGCAGCTTAGGACAGGGAGGGAGTTCACCCCTCCACTTT. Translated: CASSLGQGGSSPLHF.

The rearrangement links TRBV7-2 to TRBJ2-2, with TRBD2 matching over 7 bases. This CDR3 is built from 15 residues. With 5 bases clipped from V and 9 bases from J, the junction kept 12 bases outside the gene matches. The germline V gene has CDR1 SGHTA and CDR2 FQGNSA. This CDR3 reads CASSLTAGPPRELFF. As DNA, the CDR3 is TGTGCCAGCAGCCTTACAGCGGGACCCCCAAGGGAGCTGTTTTTT.

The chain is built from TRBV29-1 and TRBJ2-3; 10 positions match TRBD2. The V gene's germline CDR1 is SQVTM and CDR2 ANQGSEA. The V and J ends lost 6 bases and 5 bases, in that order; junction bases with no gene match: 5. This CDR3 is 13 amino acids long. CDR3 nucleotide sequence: TGCAGCGTCCAGCGGGGGGGCGAAGATACGCAGTATTTT. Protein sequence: CSVQRGGEDTQYF.

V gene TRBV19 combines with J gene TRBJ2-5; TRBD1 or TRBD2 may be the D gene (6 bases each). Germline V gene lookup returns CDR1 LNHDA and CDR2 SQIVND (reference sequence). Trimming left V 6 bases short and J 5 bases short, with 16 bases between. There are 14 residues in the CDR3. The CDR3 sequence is CASSPGGAVETQYF. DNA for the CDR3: TGTGCCAGTAGCCCCGGGGGCGCGGTGGAGACCCAGTACTTC.

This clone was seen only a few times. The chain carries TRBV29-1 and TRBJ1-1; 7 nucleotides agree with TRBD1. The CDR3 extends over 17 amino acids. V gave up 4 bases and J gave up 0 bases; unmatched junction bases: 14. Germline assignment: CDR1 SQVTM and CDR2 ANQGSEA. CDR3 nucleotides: TGCAGCGTTGTATCCTTCAGGGGGACTGGCATGAACACTGAAGCTTTCTTT. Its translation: CSVVSFRGTGMNTEAFF.

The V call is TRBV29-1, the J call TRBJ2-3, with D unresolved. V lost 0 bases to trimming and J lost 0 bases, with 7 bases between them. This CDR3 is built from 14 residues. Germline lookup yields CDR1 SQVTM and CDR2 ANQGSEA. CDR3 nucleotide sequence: TGCAGCGTTGAAGACAGCTTTAGCACAGATACGCAGTATTTT. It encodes CSVEDSFSTDTQYF.

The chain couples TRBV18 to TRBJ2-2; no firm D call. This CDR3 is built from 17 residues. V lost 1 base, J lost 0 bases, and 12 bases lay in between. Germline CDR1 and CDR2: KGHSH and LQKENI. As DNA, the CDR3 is TGTGCCAGCTCACCACTGCGAGGAGAAACGAACACCGGGGAGCTGTTTTTT. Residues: CASSPLRGETNTGELFF.

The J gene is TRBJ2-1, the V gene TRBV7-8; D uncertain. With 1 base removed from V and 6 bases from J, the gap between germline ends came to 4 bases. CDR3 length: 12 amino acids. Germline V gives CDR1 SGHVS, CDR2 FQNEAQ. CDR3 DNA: TGTGCCAGCAGCTTAGAGAGCAATGAGCAGTTCTTC. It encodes CASSLESNEQFF.

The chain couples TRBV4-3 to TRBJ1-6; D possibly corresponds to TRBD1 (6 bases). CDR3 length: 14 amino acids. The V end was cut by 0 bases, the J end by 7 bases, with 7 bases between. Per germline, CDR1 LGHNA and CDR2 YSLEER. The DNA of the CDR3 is TGCGCCAGCAGCCAAGAAACAGGGAATTCACCCCTCCACTTT. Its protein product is CASSQETGNSPLHF.

CDR3 nucleotides: TGTGCCAGCAACCCAGGGGGGAGGGATACGCAGTATTTT. Residues: CASNPGGRDTQYF. The chain couples TRBV6-5 to TRBJ2-3; tentatively, D is TRBD1 (7 bases). Per germline, CDR1 MNHEY and CDR2 SVGAGI. V lost 7 bases, J lost 6 bases, and 14 bases lay in between. The CDR3 is made up of 13 amino acids.

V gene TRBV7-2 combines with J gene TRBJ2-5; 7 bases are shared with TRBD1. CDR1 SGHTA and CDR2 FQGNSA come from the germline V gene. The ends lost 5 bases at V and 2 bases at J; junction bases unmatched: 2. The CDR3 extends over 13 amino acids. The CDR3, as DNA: TGTGCCAGCAGCGGGGGACAGCAAGAGACCCAGTACTTC. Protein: CASSGGQQETQYF.

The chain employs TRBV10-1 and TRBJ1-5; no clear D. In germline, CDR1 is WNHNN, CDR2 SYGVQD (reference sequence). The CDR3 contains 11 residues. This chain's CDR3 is CPPRFLQPQHF. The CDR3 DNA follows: TGCCCGCCTCGGTTCCTCCAGCCCCAGCATTTT.

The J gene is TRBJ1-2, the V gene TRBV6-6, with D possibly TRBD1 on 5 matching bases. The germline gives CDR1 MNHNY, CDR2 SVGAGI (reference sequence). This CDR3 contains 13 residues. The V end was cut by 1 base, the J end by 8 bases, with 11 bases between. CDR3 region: CASSYWQGLGYTF. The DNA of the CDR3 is TGTGCCAGCAGTTACTGGCAGGGCCTCGGCTACACCTTC.

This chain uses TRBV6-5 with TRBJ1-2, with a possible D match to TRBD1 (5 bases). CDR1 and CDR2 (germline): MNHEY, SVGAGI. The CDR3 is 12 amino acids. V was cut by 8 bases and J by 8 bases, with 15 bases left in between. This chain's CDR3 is CASRHQGDGYTF. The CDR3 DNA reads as TGTGCCAGCCGACATCAGGGAGACGGCTACACCTTC.

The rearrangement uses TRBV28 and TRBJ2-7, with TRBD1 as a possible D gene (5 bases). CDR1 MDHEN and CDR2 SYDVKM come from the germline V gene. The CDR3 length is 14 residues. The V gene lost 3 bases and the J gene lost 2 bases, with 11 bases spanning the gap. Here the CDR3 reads CASSFYRTTYEQYF. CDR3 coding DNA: TGTGCCAGCAGTTTCTACAGGACGACCTACGAGCAGTACTTC.

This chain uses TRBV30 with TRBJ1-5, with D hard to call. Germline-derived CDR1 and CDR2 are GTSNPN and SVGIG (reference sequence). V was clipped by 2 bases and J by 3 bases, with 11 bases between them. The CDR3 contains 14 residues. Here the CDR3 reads CAWSIYNSNQPQHF. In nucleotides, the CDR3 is TGTGCCTGGAGTATTTATAACTCCAATCAGCCCCAGCATTTT. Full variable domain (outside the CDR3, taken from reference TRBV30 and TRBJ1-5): SQTIHQWPATLVQPVGSPLSLECTVEGTSNPNLYWYRQAAGRGLQLLFYSVGIGQISSEVPQNLSASRPQDRQFILSSKKLLLSDSGFYLCAWSIYNSNQPQHFGDGTRLSIL.

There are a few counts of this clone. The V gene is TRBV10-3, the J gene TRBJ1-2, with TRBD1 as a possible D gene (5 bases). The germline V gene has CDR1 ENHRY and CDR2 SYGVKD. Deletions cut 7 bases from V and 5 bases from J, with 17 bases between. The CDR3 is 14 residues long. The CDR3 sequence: CAITPGTHAYGYTF. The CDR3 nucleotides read TGTGCCATCACCCCTGGGACCCACGCGTATGGCTACACCTTC.

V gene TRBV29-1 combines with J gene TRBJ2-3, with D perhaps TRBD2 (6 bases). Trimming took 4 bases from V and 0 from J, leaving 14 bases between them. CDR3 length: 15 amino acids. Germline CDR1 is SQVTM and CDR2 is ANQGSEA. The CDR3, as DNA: TGCAGCGTTGGGGTTCGGCGGGGAAGCACAGATACGCAGTATTTT. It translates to CSVGVRRGSTDTQYF.

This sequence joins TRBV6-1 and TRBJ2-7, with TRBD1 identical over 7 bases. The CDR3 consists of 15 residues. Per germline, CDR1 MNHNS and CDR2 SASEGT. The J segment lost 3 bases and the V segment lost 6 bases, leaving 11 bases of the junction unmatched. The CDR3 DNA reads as TGTGCCAGCAGAAATCCGGGACAGACCTACTACGAGCAGTACTTC. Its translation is CASRNPGQTYYEQYF.

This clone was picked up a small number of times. CDR3 nucleotide sequence: TGTGCCAGCAGCTCCGGGACTAGCACAAACCACGAGCAGTACTTC. Translated, it gives CASSSGTSTNHEQYF. The V call is TRBV7-2, the J call TRBJ2-7; the match to TRBD2 covers 9 bases. Germline CDR1 is SGHTA and CDR2 is FQGNSA. Trimming cost V 4 bases and J 5 bases; bases outside gene matches: 9. This CDR3 region has 15 residues.

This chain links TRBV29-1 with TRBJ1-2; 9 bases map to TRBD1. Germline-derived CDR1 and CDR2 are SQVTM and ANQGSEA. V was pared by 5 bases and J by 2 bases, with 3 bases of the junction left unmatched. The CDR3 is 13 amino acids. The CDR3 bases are TGCAGCGTTTCCGGACAGGGGAACTATGGCTACACCTTC. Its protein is CSVSGQGNYGYTF.

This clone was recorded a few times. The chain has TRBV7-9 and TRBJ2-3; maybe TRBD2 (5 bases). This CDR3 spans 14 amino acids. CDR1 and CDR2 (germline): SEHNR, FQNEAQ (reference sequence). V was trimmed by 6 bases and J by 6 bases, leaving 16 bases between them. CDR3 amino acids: CASRLGPGSDTQYF. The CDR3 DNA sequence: TGTGCCAGCAGACTTGGGCCGGGGTCTGATACGCAGTATTTT.

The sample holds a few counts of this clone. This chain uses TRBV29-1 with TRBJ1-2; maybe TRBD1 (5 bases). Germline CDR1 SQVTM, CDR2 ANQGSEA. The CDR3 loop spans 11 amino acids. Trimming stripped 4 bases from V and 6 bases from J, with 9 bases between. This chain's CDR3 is CSVGGFNGYTF. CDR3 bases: TGCAGCGTTGGGGGGTTTAATGGCTACACCTTC.

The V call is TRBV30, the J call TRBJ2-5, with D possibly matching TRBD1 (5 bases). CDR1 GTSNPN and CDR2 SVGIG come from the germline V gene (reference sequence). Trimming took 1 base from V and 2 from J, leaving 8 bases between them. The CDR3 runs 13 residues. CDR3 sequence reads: CAWSGQIQETQYF. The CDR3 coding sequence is TGTGCCTGGAGTGGACAGATTCAAGAGACCCAGTACTTC. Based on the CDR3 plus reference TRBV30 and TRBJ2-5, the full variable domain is SQTIHQWPATLVQPVGSPLSLECTVEGTSNPNLYWYRQAAGRGLQLLFYSVGIGQISSEVPQNLSASRPQDRQFILSSKKLLLSDSGFYLCAWSGQIQETQYFGPGTRLLVL.

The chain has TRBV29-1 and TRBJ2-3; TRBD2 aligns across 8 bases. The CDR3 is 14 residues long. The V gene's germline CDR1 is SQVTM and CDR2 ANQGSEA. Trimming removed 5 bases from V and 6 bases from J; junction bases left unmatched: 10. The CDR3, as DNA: TGCAGCGTTAGCGGGGGCTACGCGTCGGATACGCAGTATTTT. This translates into CSVSGGYASDTQYF.